Each of the 20 T cell receptor beta chains below was sequenced from the same sample in a study of T cells in Graves' hyperthyroidism and ophthalmopathy. Regions amplified from RNA transcripts were the TCR beta CDR3 regions. HTBI primers were employed in a first-round RT-PCR of the TCR CDR3. TCRdb re-called the multiplex PCR reads through MiXCR, storing one row per CDR3 protein. The table lists fewer than 750,000 distinct CDR3 sequences, 14% to 15% of them singletons. The sample consisted of blood. The source of these receptors is a woman in her forties with Graves' ophthalmopathy.

V and J are TRBV12-3 or TRBV12-4 and TRBJ2-7, with 7 bases that match TRBD2. The CDR3 spans 14 residues. V was pared by 8 bases and J by 1 base, with 8 bases of the junction left unmatched. CDR3 protein: CASAGLAESYEQYF. The CDR3 DNA sequence: TGTGCCAGCGCTGGGCTAGCGGAATCCTACGAGCAGTACTTC.

There are a few counts of this clonotype. V gene TRBV20-1 combines with J gene TRBJ1-1, with 8 bases lining up with TRBD1. This CDR3 is built from 15 residues. The germline V gene encodes CDR1 DFQATT and CDR2 SNEGSKA (reference sequence). V was clipped by 0 bases and J by 0 bases; unmatched bases: 3. CDR3 protein: CSAREWDRLNTEAFF. The CDR3 nucleotides are TGCAGTGCTAGAGAGTGGGACAGGTTGAACACTGAAGCTTTCTTT.

This clonotype was detected ten times or more. The chain carries TRBV5-1 and TRBJ1-2, with D perhaps matching TRBD1 (5 bases). Trimming left V 1 base short and J 7 bases short, with 11 bases between. Germline loops: CDR1 SGHRS, CDR2 YFSETQ. The CDR3 runs 13 residues. CDR3 loop: CASSLWGNGGYTF. The CDR3 coding sequence is TGCGCCAGCAGCTTGTGGGGGAACGGTGGCTACACCTTC.

In this sample, this clonotype turned up many times. The chain carries TRBV27 and TRBJ2-5, with D perhaps TRBD1 (6 bases). Germline V gene data show CDR1 as MNHEY and CDR2 as SMNVEV (reference sequence). Trimming shortened V by 5 bases and J by 2 bases, and 21 bases separated the two germline ends. This CDR3 has 17 residues. As DNA, the CDR3 is TGTGCCAGCAGTCCTACCCCAATGGGGGCTGCTCAAGAGACCCAGTACTTC. Its protein product is CASSPTPMGAAQETQYF.

This clonotype was seen at least ten times. J is TRBJ1-1 and V is TRBV25-1; TRBD1 is a possible D gene (5 bases). V was pared by 1 base and J by 6 bases, with 6 bases between. Germline assignment: CDR1 MGHDK and CDR2 SYGVNS. There are 12 residues in the CDR3. CDR3 in DNA: TGTGCCAGCAGTGAATCCAGGGCTGAAGCTTTCTTT. Protein: CASSESRAEAFF. The complete variable domain, with remaining parts taken from reference TRBV25-1 and TRBJ1-1, reads EADIYQTPRYLVIGTGKKITLECSQTMGHDKMYWYQQDPGMELHLIHYSYGVNSTEKGDLSSESTVSRIRTEHFPLTLESARPSHTSQYLCASSESRAEAFFGQGTRLTVV.

In this sample, this clonotype turned up many times. The chain carries TRBV19 and TRBJ1-2; D perhaps matches TRBD1 (6 bases). This CDR3 has 14 residues. Between the trimmed V and J ends, which lost 5 bases and 4 bases, there was a span of 14 bases. CDR1 and CDR2 (germline): LNHDA, SQIVND (reference sequence). The CDR3 is CASSPATGIYGYTF. CDR3 bases: TGTGCCAGTAGTCCGGCTACAGGGATCTATGGCTACACCTTC.

This sequence joins TRBV30 and TRBJ2-2; a possible D gene is TRBD2 (6 bases). Germline CDR1 is GTSNPN and CDR2 is SVGIG (reference sequence). The CDR3 length is 15 residues. The V and J ends lost 3 bases and 5 bases respectively, with 16 bases between them. DNA of the CDR3: TGTGCCTGGAGCGTAGCGGAGAGGTTTACCGGGGAGCTGTTTTTT. This encodes CAWSVAERFTGELFF.

Ten or more counts support this clonotype. The chain employs TRBV6-1 and TRBJ2-7; D is unresolved. The CDR3 is 15 residues long. Germline loops: CDR1 MNHNS, CDR2 SASEGT. V lost 1 base and J lost 0, with 10 bases in between. The CDR3 DNA reads TGTGCCAGCAGTGAAGGGGTCAGAAGCTCCTACGAGCAGTACTTC. This gives the protein CASSEGVRSSYEQYF.

The chain is built from TRBV11-1 and TRBJ2-7; D possibly corresponds to TRBD1 (5 bases). Trimming pared 5 bases from V and 1 base from J, leaving 12 bases between. The germline V gene has CDR1 SGHAT and CDR2 FQDESV (reference sequence). The CDR3 is 14 amino acids. This chain's CDR3 is CASSHTDKSYEQYF. Written as DNA, the CDR3 is TGTGCCAGCAGCCACACGGACAAGTCCTACGAGCAGTACTTC.

This chain links TRBV10-3 with TRBJ1-1; D not resolved. The CDR3 loop spans 13 amino acids. Germline CDR1 ENHRY, CDR2 SYGVKD. Trimming took off 10 bases at V and 1 base at J, with 13 bases between the two ends. CDR3 sequence (DNA): TGTGCCACGTCACATCCCCCGAACACTGAAGCTTTCTTT. It is translated as CATSHPPNTEAFF.

This clonotype has ten or more counts. The chain links TRBV29-1 to TRBJ2-7, with a weak D call TRBD2 (6 bases). With 3 bases removed from V and 5 bases from J, the gap between germline ends came to 11 bases. The V gene's germline CDR1 is SQVTM and CDR2 ANQGSEA. The length of the CDR3 is 12 residues. In DNA, the CDR3 is TGCAGCGTTGAGGAGGGCTCGGACGAGCAGTACTTC. Its translation: CSVEEGSDEQYF.

Many counts were recorded for this clonotype. This chain uses TRBV6-2 or TRBV6-3 with TRBJ2-7; 12 positions agree with TRBD2. Germline V lookup: CDR1 MNHEY, CDR2 SVGEGT. This CDR3 comprises 15 residues. Trimming cost V 5 bases and J 12 bases; bases outside gene matches: 14. For the CDR3, the DNA is TGTGCCAGCAGTGCACGACTAGCGGGAGTATCGTCGGTGTACTTC. Its translation: CASSARLAGVSSVYF.

This clonotype appeared many times. The rearrangement uses TRBV27 and TRBJ2-7; 11 bases match TRBD2. CDR3 length: 16 amino acids. CDR1 MNHEY and CDR2 SMNVEV come from the germline V gene (reference sequence). The J segment lost 3 bases and the V segment lost 5 bases, leaving 9 bases of the junction unmatched. The CDR3 loop reads CASSLKPGLAVYEQYF. CDR3 coding DNA: TGTGCCAGCAGTCTGAAACCGGGACTAGCGGTCTACGAGCAGTACTTC.

This clonotype was detected only a few times. The chain carries TRBV4-2 and TRBJ2-7; D uncertain. Germline loops: CDR1 LGHNA, CDR2 YNFKEQ. The ends were cut back, 0 bases at V and 2 bases at J, with 14 bases in the middle. The CDR3 consists of 16 residues. The CDR3 here is CASSQDSDSRAYEQYF. DNA for the CDR3: TGTGCCAGCAGCCAAGATTCAGACTCTAGAGCCTACGAGCAGTACTTC.

This clonotype was counted many times. This chain uses TRBV28 with TRBJ2-7; 10 bases match TRBD1. J lost 2 bases, V lost 7 bases, and 11 bases had no gene match. The germline V gene encodes CDR1 MDHEN and CDR2 SYDVKM. The CDR3 length is 16 residues. The CDR3 DNA reads TGTGCCAGCACCCCGACAGGGGGCTATCCTGCCTACGAGCAGTACTTC. Protein product: CASTPTGGYPAYEQYF.

In this sample, this clonotype turned up many times. The CDR3 DNA is TGTGCCAGCAGCTATAACAGAAGAGAGGGCACTAGTGAAGCTTTCTTT. Translation gives CASSYNRREGTSEAFF. This rearrangement joins TRBV6-5 to TRBJ1-1; D call uncertain. CDR3 length: 16 residues. Germline-derived CDR1 and CDR2 are MNHEY and SVGAGI. Trimming left V 6 bases short and J 7 bases short, with 24 bases between.

This chain uses TRBV11-3 with TRBJ2-4, with TRBD2 matching over 7 bases. Per germline, CDR1 SGHNT and CDR2 YENEEA. This CDR3 is built from 13 residues. With V trimmed by 5 bases and J by 4 bases, 2 bases remained unmatched. CDR3 DNA: TGTGCCAGCAGCGGACTAGGAAAAAACATTCAGTACTTC. Translating it yields CASSGLGKNIQYF.

This clonotype was seen ten or more times. The chain couples TRBV29-1 to TRBJ2-5, with 14 bases aligning to TRBD2. The V gene end was trimmed by 3 bases and the J gene end by 5 bases; junction bases not matched to a gene: 8. Germline V gene lookup returns CDR1 SQVTM and CDR2 ANQGSEA. This CDR3 has 16 residues. CDR3 region: CSVEPGLAGAGETQYF. In DNA form, the CDR3 reads TGCAGCGTTGAGCCGGGACTAGCGGGAGCCGGGGAGACCCAGTACTTC.

This clonotype came up a few times. This sequence joins TRBV3-1 and TRBJ1-2; perhaps TRBD1 as D (5 bases). The V end lost 0 bases, the J end lost 8 bases, and 13 bases lay between the germline ends. Looked up from germline, CDR1 is LGHDT and CDR2 is YNNKEL (reference sequence). CDR3 length: 14 amino acids. The CDR3 DNA sequence: TGTGCCAGCAGCCAAGATCCCAGGGCCGAGGGCTACACCTTC. Its translation is CASSQDPRAEGYTF.

This clonotype was recorded a few times. The chain couples TRBV4-2 to TRBJ2-2; 10 nucleotides line up with TRBD2. With 0 bases clipped from V and 5 bases from J, the junction kept 9 bases outside the gene matches. The CDR3 spans 18 residues. Germline V lookup: CDR1 LGHNA, CDR2 YNFKEQ. The CDR3 region has the DNA TGTGCCAGCAGCCAAGAGGCGGCGAGCGGGAGGGGTACCGGGGAGCTGTTTTTT. It specifies CASSQEAASGRGTGELFF.